Below, 4 T cell receptor beta chains from the same sample are listed, as sequenced in a study of blood T cell repertoires in COVID-19. Measured with immunoSEQ multiplex PCR; TCRdb has only the in-frame clones, and not every one. The repertoire consists of 250,000 to 300,000 clones, with roughly 85% occurring once and the leading ten covering less than 2.5%. The sample taken for sequencing was PBMCs or T cells enriched from blood (not recorded which). These receptors were obtained from a woman aged 50 to 60 who had recovered from COVID-19.

V and J are TRBV24-1 and TRBJ2-5; D might be TRBD2 (6 bases). CDR1 is KGHDR and CDR2 is SFDVKD in the germline V gene. The CDR3 has 16 residues. With 4 bases removed from V and 1 base from J, the gap between germline ends came to 15 bases. This CDR3 reads CATSEGGGYAQETQYF. Here the CDR3 DNA reads TGTGCCACCAGTGAGGGGGGTGGTTACGCCCAAGAGACCCAGTACTTC.

The chain is built from TRBV2 and TRBJ2-3, with D possibly matching TRBD2 (5 bases). Trimming cost V 3 bases and J 1 base, with 11 bases left between them. Germline values: CDR1 SNHLY, CDR2 FYNNEI. This CDR3 is built from 15 residues. CDR3 protein: CASSDRTPGTDTQYF. CDR3 sequence (DNA): TGTGCCAGCAGTGATAGGACTCCAGGCACAGATACGCAGTATTTT.

This sequence joins TRBV9 and TRBJ2-1, with 8 bases identical to TRBD1. Germline V lookup: CDR1 SGDLS, CDR2 YYNGEE. The CDR3 loop spans 16 amino acids. With V trimmed by 4 bases and J by 3 bases, 9 bases remained unmatched. CDR3 nucleotides: TGTGCCAGCAGCCCACGGACAGGGAGAAGCTACAATGAGCAGTTCTTC. Translation: CASSPRTGRSYNEQFF. Complete variable domain (other parts from reference TRBV9 and TRBJ2-1): DSGVTQTPKHLITATGQRVTLRCSPRSGDLSVYWYQQSLDQGLQFLIQYYNGEERAKGNILERFSAQQFPDLHSELNLSSLELGDSALYFCASSPRTGRSYNEQFFGPGTRLTVL.

This chain uses TRBV15 with TRBJ1-1, with 10 bases aligning to TRBD1. The trim removed 3 bases at V and 11 bases at J, leaving 24 bases unmatched. Germline V gene sequence: CDR1 LNHNV, CDR2 YYDKDF (reference sequence). The CDR3 runs to 19 residues. The CDR3: CATSSKGQGLGITRVGAFF. The CDR3, as DNA: TGTGCCACCAGCAGTAAGGGACAGGGGTTAGGGATAACGAGGGTAGGTGCTTTCTTT.